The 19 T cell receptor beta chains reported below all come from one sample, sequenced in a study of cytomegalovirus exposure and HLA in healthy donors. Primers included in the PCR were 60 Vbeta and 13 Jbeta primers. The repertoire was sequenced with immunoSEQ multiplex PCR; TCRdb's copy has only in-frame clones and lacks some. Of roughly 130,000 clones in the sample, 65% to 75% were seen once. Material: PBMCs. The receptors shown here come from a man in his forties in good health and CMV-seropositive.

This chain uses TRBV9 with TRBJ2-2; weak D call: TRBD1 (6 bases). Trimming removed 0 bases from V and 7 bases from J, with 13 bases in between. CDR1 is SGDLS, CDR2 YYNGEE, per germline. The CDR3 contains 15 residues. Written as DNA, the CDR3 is TGTGCCAGCAGCGTAGAAGGAAGGGGGAACGGGGAGCTGTTTTTT. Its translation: CASSVEGRGNGELFF.

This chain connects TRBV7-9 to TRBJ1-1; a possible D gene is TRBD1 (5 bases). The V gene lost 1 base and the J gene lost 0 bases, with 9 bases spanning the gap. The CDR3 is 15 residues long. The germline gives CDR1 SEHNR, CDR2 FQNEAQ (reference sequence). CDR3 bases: TGTGCCAGCAGCTTAGGTGACAGTATGAACACTGAAGCTTTCTTT. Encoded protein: CASSLGDSMNTEAFF.

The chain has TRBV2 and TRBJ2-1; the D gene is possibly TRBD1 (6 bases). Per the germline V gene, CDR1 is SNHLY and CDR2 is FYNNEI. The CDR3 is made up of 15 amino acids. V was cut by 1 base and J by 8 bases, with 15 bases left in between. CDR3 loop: CASSEVGQGRDEQFF. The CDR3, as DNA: TGTGCCAGCAGTGAAGTGGGGCAGGGGAGAGATGAGCAGTTCTTC.

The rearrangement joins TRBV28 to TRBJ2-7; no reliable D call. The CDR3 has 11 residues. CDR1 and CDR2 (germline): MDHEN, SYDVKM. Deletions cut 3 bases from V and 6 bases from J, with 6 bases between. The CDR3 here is CASSFLSEQYF. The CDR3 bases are TGTGCCAGCAGTTTCTTGTCCGAGCAGTACTTC.

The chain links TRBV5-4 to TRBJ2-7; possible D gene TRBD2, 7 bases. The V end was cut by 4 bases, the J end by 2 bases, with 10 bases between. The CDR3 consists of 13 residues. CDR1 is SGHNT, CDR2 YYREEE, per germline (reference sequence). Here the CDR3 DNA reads TGTGCCAGCAGCCAGGGGACTACCTACGAGCAGTACTTC. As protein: CASSQGTTYEQYF.

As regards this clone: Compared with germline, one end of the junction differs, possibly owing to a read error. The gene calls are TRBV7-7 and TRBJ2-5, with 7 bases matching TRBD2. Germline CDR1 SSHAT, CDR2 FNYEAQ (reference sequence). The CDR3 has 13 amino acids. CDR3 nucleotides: TGTGCTAGCAGCTTGGACGGGAGGGAGACCCAGTACTTC. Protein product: CASSLDGRETQYF. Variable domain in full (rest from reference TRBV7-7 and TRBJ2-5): GAGVSQSPRYKVTKRGQDVTLRCDPISSHATLYWYQQALGQGPEFLTYFNYEAQPDKSGLPSDRFSAERPEGSISTLTIQRTEQRDSAMYRCASSLDGRETQYFGPGTRLLVL.

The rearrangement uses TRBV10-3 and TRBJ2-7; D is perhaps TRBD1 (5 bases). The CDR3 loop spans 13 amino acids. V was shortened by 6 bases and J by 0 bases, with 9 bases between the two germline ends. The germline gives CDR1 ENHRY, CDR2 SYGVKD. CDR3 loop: CAISRTLSYEQYF. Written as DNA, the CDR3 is TGTGCCATCAGCCGGACACTCTCCTACGAGCAGTACTTC.

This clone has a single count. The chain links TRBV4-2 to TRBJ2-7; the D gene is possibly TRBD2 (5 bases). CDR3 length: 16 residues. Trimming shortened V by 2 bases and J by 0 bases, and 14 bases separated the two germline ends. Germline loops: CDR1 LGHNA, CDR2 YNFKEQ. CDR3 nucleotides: TGTGCCAGCAGCCAACCGGAGACGGGGAGCTCCTACGAGCAGTACTTC. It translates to CASSQPETGSSYEQYF.

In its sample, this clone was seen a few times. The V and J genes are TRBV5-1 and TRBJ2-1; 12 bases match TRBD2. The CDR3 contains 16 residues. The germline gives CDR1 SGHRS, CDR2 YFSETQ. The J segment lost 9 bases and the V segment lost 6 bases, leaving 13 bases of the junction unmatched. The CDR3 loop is CASNPNARGLAGEQFF. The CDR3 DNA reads TGCGCCAGCAACCCCAATGCTAGGGGACTAGCGGGTGAGCAGTTCTTC.

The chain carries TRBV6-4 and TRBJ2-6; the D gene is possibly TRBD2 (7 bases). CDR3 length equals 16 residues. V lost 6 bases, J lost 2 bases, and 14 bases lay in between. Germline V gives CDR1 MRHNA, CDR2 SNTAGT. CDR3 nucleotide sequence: TGTGCCAGCAGCGAACAGGGAGGGGCTGGGGCCAACGTCCTGACTTTC. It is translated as CASSEQGGAGANVLTF.

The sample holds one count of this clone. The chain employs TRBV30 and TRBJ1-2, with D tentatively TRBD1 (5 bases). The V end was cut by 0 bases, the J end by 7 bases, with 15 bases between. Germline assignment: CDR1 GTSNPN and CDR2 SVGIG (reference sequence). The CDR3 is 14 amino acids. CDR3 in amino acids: CAWSVRRGIGGYTF. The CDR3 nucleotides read TGTGCCTGGAGTGTACGGAGGGGAATAGGTGGCTACACCTTC.

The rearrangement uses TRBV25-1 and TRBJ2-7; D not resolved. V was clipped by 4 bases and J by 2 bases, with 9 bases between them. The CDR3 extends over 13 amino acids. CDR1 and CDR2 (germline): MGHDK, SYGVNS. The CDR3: CASSGQETYEQYF. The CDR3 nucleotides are TGTGCCAGCAGTGGTCAGGAAACCTACGAGCAGTACTTC.

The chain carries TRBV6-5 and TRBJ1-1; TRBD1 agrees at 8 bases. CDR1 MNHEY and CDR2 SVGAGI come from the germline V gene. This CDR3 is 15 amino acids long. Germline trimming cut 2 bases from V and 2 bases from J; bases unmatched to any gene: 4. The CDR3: CASSYATGVNTEAFF. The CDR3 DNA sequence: TGTGCCAGCAGTTACGCGACAGGGGTAAACACTGAAGCTTTCTTT.

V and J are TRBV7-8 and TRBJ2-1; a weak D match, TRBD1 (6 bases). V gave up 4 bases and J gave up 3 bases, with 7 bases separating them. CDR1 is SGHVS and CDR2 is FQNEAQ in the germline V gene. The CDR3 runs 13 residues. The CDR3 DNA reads TGTGCCAGCAGCTCACAGGGCTACAATGAGCAGTTCTTC. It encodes CASSSQGYNEQFF.

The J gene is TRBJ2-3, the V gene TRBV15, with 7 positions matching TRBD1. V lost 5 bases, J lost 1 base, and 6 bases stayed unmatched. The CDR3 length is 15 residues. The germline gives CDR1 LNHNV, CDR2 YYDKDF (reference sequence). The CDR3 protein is CATSSNRGRTDTQYF. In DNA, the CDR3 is TGTGCCACCAGCTCTAACAGGGGTCGCACAGATACGCAGTATTTT.

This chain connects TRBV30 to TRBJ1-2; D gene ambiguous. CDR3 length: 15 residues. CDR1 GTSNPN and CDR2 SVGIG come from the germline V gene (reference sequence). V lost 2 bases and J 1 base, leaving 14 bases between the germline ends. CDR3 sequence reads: CAWSTNTNHNYGYTF. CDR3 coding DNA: TGTGCCTGGAGTACCAACACAAACCATAACTATGGCTACACCTTC.

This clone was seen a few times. The CDR3 DNA sequence: TGTGCCAGCAGCAAGACAGGGGTTGGCTACACCTTC. It is translated as CASSKTGVGYTF. The J gene is TRBJ1-2, the V gene TRBV6-5; 8 bases map to TRBD1. Trimming took 6 bases from V and 7 from J; bases not matched to a gene: 4. CDR3 size: 12 residues. Germline assignment: CDR1 MNHEY and CDR2 SVGAGI.

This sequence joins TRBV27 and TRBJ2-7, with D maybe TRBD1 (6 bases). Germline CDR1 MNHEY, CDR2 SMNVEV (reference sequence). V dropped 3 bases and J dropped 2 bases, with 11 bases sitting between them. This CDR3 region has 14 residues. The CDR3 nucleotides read TGTGCCAGCAGTTTGGGACAACAAACCTACGAGCAGTACTTC. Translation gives CASSLGQQTYEQYF.

CDR3 bases: TGTGCCAGCAGCTTTCAAGCGGGGGTGGGCACAGATACGCAGTATTTT. Its protein is CASSFQAGVGTDTQYF. V is TRBV5-6 and J is TRBJ2-3, with 8 bases identical to TRBD2. J lost 1 base, V lost 2 bases, and 6 bases had no gene match. CDR3 length: 16 amino acids. Germline CDR1 reads SGHDT; CDR2 reads YYEEEE. The variable domain in full, with the rest retrieved from reference TRBV5-6 and TRBJ2-3, is DAGVTQSPTHLIKTRGQQVTLRCSPKSGHDTVSWYQQALGQGPQFIFQYYEEEERQRGNFPDRFSGHQFPNYSSELNVNALLLGDSALYLCASSFQAGVGTDTQYFGPGTRLTVL.